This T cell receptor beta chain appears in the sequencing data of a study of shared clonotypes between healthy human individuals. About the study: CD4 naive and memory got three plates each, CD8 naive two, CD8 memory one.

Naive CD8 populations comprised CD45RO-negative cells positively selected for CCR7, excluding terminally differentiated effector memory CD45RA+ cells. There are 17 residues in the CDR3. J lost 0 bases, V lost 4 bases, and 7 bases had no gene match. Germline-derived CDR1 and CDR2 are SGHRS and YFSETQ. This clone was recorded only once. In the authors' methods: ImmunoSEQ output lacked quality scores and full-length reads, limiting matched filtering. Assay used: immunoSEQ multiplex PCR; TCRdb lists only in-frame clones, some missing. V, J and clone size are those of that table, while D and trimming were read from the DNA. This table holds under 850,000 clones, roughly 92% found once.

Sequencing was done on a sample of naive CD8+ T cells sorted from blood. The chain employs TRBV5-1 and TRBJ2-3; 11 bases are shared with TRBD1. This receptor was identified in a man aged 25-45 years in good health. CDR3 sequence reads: CASSPTDRGPSTDTQYF. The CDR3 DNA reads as TGCGCCAGCAGCCCTACGGACAGGGGGCCTAGCACAGATACGCAGTATTTT.